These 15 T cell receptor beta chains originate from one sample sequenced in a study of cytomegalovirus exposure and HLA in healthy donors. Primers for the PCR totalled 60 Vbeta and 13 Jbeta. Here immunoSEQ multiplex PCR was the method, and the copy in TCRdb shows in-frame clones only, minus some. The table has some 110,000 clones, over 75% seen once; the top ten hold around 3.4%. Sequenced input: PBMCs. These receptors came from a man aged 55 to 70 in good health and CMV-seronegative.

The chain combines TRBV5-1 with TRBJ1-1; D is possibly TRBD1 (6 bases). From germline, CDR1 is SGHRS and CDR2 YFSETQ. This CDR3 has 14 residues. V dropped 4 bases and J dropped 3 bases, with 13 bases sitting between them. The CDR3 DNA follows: TGCGCCAGCAGCGAACAGGGTTCGTACACTGAAGCTTTCTTT. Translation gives CASSEQGSYTEAFF.

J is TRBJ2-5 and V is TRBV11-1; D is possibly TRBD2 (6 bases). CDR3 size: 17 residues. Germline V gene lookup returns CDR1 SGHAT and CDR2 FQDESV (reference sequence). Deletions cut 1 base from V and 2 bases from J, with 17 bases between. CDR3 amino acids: CASSLVPGLVAQETQYF. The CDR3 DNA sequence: TGTGCCAGCAGCTTAGTACCGGGACTGGTGGCACAAGAGACCCAGTACTTC.

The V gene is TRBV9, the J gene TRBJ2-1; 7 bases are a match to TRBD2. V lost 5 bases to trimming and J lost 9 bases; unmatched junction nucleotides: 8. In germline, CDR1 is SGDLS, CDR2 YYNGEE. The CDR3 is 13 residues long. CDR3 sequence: CASSETAGTEQFF. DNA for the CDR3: TGTGCCAGCAGTGAGACAGCGGGGACTGAGCAGTTCTTC.

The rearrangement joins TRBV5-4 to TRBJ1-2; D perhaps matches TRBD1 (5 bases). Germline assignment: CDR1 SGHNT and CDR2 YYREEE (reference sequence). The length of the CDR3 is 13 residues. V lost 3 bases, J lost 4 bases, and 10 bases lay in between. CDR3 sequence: CASSYQGAYGYTF. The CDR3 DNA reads TGTGCCAGCAGCTATCAGGGCGCCTATGGCTACACCTTC.

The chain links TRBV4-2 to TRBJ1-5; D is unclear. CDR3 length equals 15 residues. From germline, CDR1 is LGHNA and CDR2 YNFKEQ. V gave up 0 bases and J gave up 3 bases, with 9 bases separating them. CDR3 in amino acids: CASSQDRQVNQPQHF. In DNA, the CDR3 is TGTGCCAGCAGCCAAGATCGGCAGGTCAATCAGCCCCAGCATTTT.

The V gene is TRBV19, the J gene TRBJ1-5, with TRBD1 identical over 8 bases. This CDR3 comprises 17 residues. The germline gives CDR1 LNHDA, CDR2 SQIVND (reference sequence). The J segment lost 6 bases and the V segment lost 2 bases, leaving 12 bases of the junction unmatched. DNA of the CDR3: TGTGCCAGTAGTATAACGGGGTTCAGGGGGCAAGGTCAGCCCCAGCATTTT. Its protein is CASSITGFRGQGQPQHF.

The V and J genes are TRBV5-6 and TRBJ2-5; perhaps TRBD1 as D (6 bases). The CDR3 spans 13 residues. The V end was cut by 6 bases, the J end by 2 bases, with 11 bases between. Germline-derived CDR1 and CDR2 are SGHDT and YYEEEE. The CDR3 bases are TGTGCCAGCAACCTCGGGACACAAGAGACCCAGTACTTC. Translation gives CASNLGTQETQYF.

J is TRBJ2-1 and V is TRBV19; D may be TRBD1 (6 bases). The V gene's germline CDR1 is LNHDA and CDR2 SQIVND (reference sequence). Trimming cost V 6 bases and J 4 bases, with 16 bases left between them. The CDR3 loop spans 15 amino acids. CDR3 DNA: TGTGCCAGTAGCCGAACAGGGACCCTTTACAATGAGCAGTTCTTC. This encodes CASSRTGTLYNEQFF. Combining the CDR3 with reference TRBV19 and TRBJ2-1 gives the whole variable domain DGGITQSPKYLFRKEGQNVTLSCEQNLNHDAMYWYRQDPGQGLRLIYYSQIVNDFQKGDIAEGYSVSREKKESFPLTVTSAQKNPTAFYLCASSRTGTLYNEQFFGPGTRLTVL.

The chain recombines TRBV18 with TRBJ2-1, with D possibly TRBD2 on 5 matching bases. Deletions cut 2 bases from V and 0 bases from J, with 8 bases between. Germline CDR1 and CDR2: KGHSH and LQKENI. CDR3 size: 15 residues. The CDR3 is CASSPLGSSYNEQFF. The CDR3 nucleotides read TGTGCCAGCTCACCATTGGGGAGCTCCTACAATGAGCAGTTCTTC.

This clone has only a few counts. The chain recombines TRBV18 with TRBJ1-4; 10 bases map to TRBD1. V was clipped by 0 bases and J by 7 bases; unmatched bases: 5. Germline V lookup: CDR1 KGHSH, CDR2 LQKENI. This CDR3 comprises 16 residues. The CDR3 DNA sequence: TGTGCCAGCTCACCACCGGAAGGGACAGGGGCTGAAAAACTGTTTTTT. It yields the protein CASSPPEGTGAEKLFF.

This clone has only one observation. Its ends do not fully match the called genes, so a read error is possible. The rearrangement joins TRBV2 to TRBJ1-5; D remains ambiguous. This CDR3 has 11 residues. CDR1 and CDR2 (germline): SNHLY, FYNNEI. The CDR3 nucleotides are TGTGCCAGCAGTTTCGGTCTTTTAAAGAATTTT. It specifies CASSFGLLKNF.

CDR3 amino acids: CASSLGGGSSYNEQFF. DNA for the CDR3: TGTGCCAGCAGCTTAGGGGGAGGGAGCTCCTACAATGAGCAGTTCTTC. The V call is TRBV13, the J call TRBJ2-1, with 7 bases aligning to TRBD2. Germline lookup yields CDR1 PRHDT and CDR2 FYEKMQ (reference sequence). V lost 0 bases and J lost 0; bases outside the gene matches: 2. The CDR3 has 16 residues.

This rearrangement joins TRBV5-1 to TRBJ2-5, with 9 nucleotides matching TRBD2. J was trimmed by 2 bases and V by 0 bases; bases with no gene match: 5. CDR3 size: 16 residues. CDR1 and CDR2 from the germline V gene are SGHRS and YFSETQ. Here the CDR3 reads CASSLEAGGSQETQYF. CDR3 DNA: TGCGCCAGCAGCTTGGAAGCGGGGGGTTCTCAAGAGACCCAGTACTTC.

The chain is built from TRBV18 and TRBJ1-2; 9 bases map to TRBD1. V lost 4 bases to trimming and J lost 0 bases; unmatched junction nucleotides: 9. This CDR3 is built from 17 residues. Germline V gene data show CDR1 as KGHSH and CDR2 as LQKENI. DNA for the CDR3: TGTGCCAGCTCACTTCAGACCGGGACAGGGTCTAACTATGGCTACACCTTC. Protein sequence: CASSLQTGTGSNYGYTF.

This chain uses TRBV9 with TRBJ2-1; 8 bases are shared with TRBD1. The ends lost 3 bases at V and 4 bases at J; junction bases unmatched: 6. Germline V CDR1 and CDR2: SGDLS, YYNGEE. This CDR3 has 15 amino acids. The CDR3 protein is CASSASGQGYNEQFF. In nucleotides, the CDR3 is TGTGCCAGCAGCGCCTCAGGACAGGGATACAATGAGCAGTTCTTC.